Presented here are 4 T cell receptor beta chains from one specimen sequenced in a study of blood T cells in healthy people across ages. It was with a sample-barcoded 5' primer and a J-beta primer mix that a second PCR of roughly 7 to 12 cycles was run. TCRdb analysed the 5' RACE reads with MiXCR anew, one entry per CDR3 protein. The table lists 450,000 to 700,000 distinct CDR3 sequences, 27% of them singletons. Sample: blood. Source of these receptors: a woman between 65 and 79 years old in good health.

The genes are TRBV4-2 and TRBJ1-6, with D uncertain. CDR3 size: 14 residues. Trimming left V 0 bases short and J 11 bases short, with 11 bases between. Germline CDR1 is LGHNA and CDR2 is YNFKEQ. CDR3 DNA sequence: TGTGCCAGCAGCCAAGATGACGCGGTCCCACCCCTCCACTTT. It specifies CASSQDDAVPPLHF.

The chain is built from TRBV6-1 and TRBJ2-4; 9 positions match TRBD1. Germline lookup yields CDR1 MNHNS and CDR2 SASEGT. The CDR3 spans 14 residues. The junction had 6 bases not matched to a gene; V was cut back by 6 bases and J by 6 bases. The CDR3 here is CASSLGTGLNIQYF. The CDR3 nucleotides are TGTGCCAGCAGCCTTGGGACAGGGCTAAACATTCAGTACTTC.

The chain recombines TRBV11-2 with TRBJ2-7, with a weak D call TRBD1 (6 bases). Per germline, CDR1 SGHAT and CDR2 FQNNGV. The CDR3 totals 14 residues. With 5 bases removed from V and 5 bases from J, the gap between germline ends came to 16 bases. CDR3 nucleotides: TGTGCCAGCAGCGCCGAATACTCAGGGGACGAGCAGTACTTC. Its protein is CASSAEYSGDEQYF.

Only a few counts were recorded for this clonotype. The rearrangement links TRBV20-1 to TRBJ2-5; unclear D gene. Germline loops: CDR1 DFQATT, CDR2 SNEGSKA (reference sequence). The CDR3 is made up of 14 amino acids. Deletions cut 5 bases from V and 3 bases from J, with 16 bases between. The CDR3 loop is CSAPRASHKETQYF. The CDR3 nucleotides are TGCAGTGCTCCTCGGGCTAGTCACAAAGAGACCCAGTACTTC.